The 13 T cell receptor beta chains given below trace back to one sample, sequenced in a study of cytomegalovirus exposure and HLA in healthy donors (dated by TCRdb to between 2016 and 2019). To prepare the library, the immunoSEQ multiplex PCR assay was applied. The multiplex PCR relied on a mix of 60 forward primers for TCR Vbeta segments and 13 reverse primers for TCR Jbeta segments. TCRdb provides this immuneACCESS table in a form limited to in-frame rearrangements. Some clones are lacking; in checked studies, under half of them reflect an unresolved V gene, and why the rest are absent is not known. The sample data list tens of thousands of clones, and approximately 7.6% of these were observed just once. Clones ranked in the top ten supply roughly 2% of the sample. The sample was PBMCs. These receptors all come from a man aged 50 to 59 in good health and CMV-seronegative.

For this clone: At one boundary the junction diverges from the germline segment, which might be a read error. V gene TRBV7-9 combines with J gene TRBJ2-2; TRBD2 is a possible D gene (5 bases). This CDR3 has 15 residues. Germline lookup yields CDR1 SEHNR and CDR2 FQNEAQ (reference sequence). The CDR3 DNA sequence: TGTGCCAGCAGCTTAGAAGTCTTGAACACCGGGGAGCTGCTTTTT. Its translation is CASSLEVLNTGELLF.

This clone has just a few counts. This chain uses TRBV7-3 with TRBJ2-5; D ambiguous. This CDR3 has 14 amino acids. Germline assignment: CDR1 SGHTA and CDR2 FQGTGA. The V end lost 1 base, the J end lost 9 bases, and 15 bases lay between the germline ends. This CDR3 reads CASSLSESTGSQYF. For the CDR3, the DNA is TGTGCCAGCAGCTTAAGCGAATCCACCGGGTCCCAGTACTTC.

In its sample, this clone was seen a few times. The chain has TRBV4-1 and TRBJ1-5, with TRBD1 identical over 7 bases. The germline gives CDR1 MGHRA, CDR2 YSYEKL. V lost 1 base to trimming and J lost 2 bases; unmatched junction nucleotides: 8. This CDR3 has 17 amino acids. Written as DNA, the CDR3 is TGCGCCAGCAGCCAAGTCGCCGGGACAGTAGGCAATCAGCCCCAGCATTTT. It specifies CASSQVAGTVGNQPQHF.

This clone showed up just a few times. CDR3 residues: CASSLGPGSREQFF. The CDR3 nucleotides are TGCGCCAGCAGCTTGGGACCGGGTTCGCGGGAGCAGTTCTTC. The chain carries TRBV5-1 and TRBJ2-1; D unresolved. CDR1 is SGHRS and CDR2 is YFSETQ in the germline V gene. The V and J ends lost 0 bases and 10 bases respectively, with 14 bases between them. The CDR3 runs 14 residues. Using reference TRBV5-1 and TRBJ2-1 for the parts outside the CDR3, the full variable domain is KAGVTQTPRYLIKTRGQQVTLSCSPISGHRSVSWYQQTPGQGLQFLFEYFSETQRNKGNFPGRFSGRQFSNSRSEMNVSTLELGDSALYLCASSLGPGSREQFFGPGTRLTVL.

V and J are TRBV30 and TRBJ2-3, with D possibly being TRBD1 (5 bases). V was shortened by 4 bases and J by 5 bases, with 13 bases between the two germline ends. Germline CDR1 reads GTSNPN; CDR2 reads SVGIG (reference sequence). There are 13 residues in the CDR3. CDR3 sequence: CAWNLQGVDTQYF. Written as DNA, the CDR3 is TGTGCCTGGAACCTCCAAGGGGTAGATACGCAGTATTTT.

The genes are TRBV9 and TRBJ2-1; 7 bases fit TRBD2. In germline, CDR1 is SGDLS, CDR2 YYNGEE. Trimming removed 2 bases from V and 3 bases from J; junction bases left unmatched: 5. The CDR3 is 15 residues long. CDR3 sequence: CASSVRGEIYNEQFF. CDR3 coding DNA: TGTGCCAGCAGCGTTCGGGGGGAAATCTACAATGAGCAGTTCTTC.

This clone has more than one count but fewer than ten. This CDR3 reads CASSLLVPGQHNEKLFF. The CDR3 nucleotides are TGTGCCAGCAGCTTGTTGGTTCCGGGACAGCATAATGAAAAACTGTTTTTT. V and J are TRBV5-5 and TRBJ1-4; 7 bases are shared with TRBD1. CDR1 is SGHKS and CDR2 is YYEKEE in the germline V gene (reference sequence). The J segment lost 4 bases and the V segment lost 1 base, leaving 10 bases of the junction unmatched. The CDR3 spans 17 residues.

The J gene is TRBJ2-1, the V gene TRBV27; 7 bases align to TRBD1. Germline CDR1 is MNHEY and CDR2 is SMNVEV (reference sequence). V trimming: 5 bases; J trimming: 8 bases; junction bases outside the gene matches: 12. This CDR3 is built from 15 residues. CDR3: CASSLRDRSWYEQFF. CDR3 DNA: TGTGCCAGCAGTCTCCGGGACAGATCTTGGTATGAGCAGTTCTTC.

The CDR3 reads CASNDRVGGYTF. DNA of the CDR3: TGTGCCAGCAACGACAGGGTTGGTGGCTACACCTTC. The chain carries TRBV2 and TRBJ1-2, with 7 bases that match TRBD1. CDR3 length equals 12 residues. Trimming cost V 7 bases and J 7 bases; bases outside gene matches: 6. Germline V gives CDR1 SNHLY, CDR2 FYNNEI.

This clone was seen repeatedly, ten times or more. The chain carries TRBV6-8 and TRBJ2-3; TRBD2 agrees at 12 bases. V lost 6 bases and J lost 1; bases outside the gene matches: 8. This CDR3 is 17 amino acids long. Germline CDR1 and CDR2: MNHGY and SAAAGT. This CDR3 reads CASSPGLAGNGTDTQYF. CDR3 nucleotides: TGTGCCAGCAGCCCCGGACTAGCGGGGAACGGCACAGATACGCAGTATTTT.

This chain links TRBV7-8 with TRBJ1-3; D is possibly TRBD1 (5 bases). Germline V lookup: CDR1 SGHVS, CDR2 FQNEAQ. This CDR3 spans 17 amino acids. V lost 5 bases, J lost 0 bases, and 17 bases lay in between. The CDR3 spells CASSDTPRAVSGNTIYF. CDR3 coding DNA: TGTGCCAGCAGCGATACCCCCAGGGCAGTCTCTGGAAACACCATATATTTT.

This chain links TRBV28 with TRBJ1-5; D unresolved. There are 13 residues in the CDR3. Germline-derived CDR1 and CDR2 are MDHEN and SYDVKM. Trimming took off 2 bases at V and 5 bases at J, with 7 bases between the two ends. The CDR3: CASSLTSDQPQHF. Here the CDR3 DNA reads TGTGCCAGCAGTTTAACCTCGGATCAGCCCCAGCATTTT.

This chain joins TRBV9 and TRBJ2-7; 7 bases fit TRBD1. Germline V lookup: CDR1 SGDLS, CDR2 YYNGEE. The CDR3 has 14 amino acids. Trimming cost V 3 bases and J 1 base; bases outside gene matches: 4. The CDR3, as DNA: TGTGCCAGCAGCGCCCACAGGGGTTCCTACGAGCAGTACTTC. Encoded protein: CASSAHRGSYEQYF.